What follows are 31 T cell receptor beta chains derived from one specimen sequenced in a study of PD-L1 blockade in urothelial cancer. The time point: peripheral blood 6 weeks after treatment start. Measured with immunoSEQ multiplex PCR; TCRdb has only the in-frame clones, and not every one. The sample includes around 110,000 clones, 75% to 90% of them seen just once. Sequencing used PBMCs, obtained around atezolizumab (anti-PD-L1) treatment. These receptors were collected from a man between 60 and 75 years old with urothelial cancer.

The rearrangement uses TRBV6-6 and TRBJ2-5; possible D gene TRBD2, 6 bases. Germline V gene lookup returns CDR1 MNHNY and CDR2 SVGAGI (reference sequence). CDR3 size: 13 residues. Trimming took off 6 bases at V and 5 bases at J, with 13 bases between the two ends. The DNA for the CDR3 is TGTGCCAGCAGGAACAGCGGAGGGGAGACCCAGTACTTC. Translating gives CASRNSGGETQYF.

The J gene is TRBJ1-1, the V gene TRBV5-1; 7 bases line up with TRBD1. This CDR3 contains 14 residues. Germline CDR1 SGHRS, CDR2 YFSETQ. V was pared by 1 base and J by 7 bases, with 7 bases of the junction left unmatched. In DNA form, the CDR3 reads TGCGCCAGCAGCTTGTCAGGGGGGTCTAATGAAGCTTTCTTT. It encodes CASSLSGGSNEAFF.

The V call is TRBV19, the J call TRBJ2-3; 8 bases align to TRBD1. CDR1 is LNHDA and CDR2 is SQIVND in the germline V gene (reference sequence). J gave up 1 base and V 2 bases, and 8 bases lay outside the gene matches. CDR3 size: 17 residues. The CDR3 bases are TGTGCCAGTAGTATAAGGGACAGGACCGTAGGCACAGATACGCAGTATTTT. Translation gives CASSIRDRTVGTDTQYF. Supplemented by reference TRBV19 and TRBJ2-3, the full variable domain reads DGGITQSPKYLFRKEGQNVTLSCEQNLNHDAMYWYRQDPGQGLRLIYYSQIVNDFQKGDIAEGYSVSREKKESFPLTVTSAQKNPTAFYLCASSIRDRTVGTDTQYFGPGTRLTVL.

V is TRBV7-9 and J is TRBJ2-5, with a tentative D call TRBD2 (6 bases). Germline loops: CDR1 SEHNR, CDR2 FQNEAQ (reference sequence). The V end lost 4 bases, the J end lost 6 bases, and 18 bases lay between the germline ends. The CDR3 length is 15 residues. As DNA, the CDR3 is TGTGCCAGCAGCTCAAGACGGGGGTCGGGTCAGACCCAGTACTTC. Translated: CASSSRRGSGQTQYF.

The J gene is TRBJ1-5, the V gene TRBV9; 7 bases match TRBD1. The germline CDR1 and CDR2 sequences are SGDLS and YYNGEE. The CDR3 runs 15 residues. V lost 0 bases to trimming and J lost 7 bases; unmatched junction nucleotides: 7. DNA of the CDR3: TGTGCCAGCAGCGTAGCCACAGGGGACGGGCAGCCCCAGCATTTT. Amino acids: CASSVATGDGQPQHF. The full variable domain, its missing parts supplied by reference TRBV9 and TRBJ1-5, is DSGVTQTPKHLITATGQRVTLRCSPRSGDLSVYWYQQSLDQGLQFLIQYYNGEERAKGNILERFSAQQFPDLHSELNLSSLELGDSALYFCASSVATGDGQPQHFGDGTRLSIL.

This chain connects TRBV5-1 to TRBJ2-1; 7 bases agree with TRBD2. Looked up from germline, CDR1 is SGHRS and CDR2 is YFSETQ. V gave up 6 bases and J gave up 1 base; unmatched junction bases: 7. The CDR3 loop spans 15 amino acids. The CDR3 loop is CASTLTSASYNEQFF. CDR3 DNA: TGCGCCAGCACCCTTACTAGCGCATCCTACAATGAGCAGTTCTTC.

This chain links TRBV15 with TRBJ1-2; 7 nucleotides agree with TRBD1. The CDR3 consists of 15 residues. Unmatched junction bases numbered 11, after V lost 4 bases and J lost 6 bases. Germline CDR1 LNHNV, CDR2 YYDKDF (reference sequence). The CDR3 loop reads CATSMVEGGTDGYTF. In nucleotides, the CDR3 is TGTGCCACCAGCATGGTTGAAGGCGGGACAGATGGCTACACCTTC.

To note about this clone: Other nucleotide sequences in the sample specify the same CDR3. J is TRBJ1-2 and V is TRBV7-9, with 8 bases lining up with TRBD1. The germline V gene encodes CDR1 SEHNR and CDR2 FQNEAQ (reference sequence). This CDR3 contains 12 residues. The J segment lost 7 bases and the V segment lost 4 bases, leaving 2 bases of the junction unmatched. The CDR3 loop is CASSSDRGGYTF. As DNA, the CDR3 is TGTGCCAGCAGCTCTGACAGGGGTGGCTACACCTTC.

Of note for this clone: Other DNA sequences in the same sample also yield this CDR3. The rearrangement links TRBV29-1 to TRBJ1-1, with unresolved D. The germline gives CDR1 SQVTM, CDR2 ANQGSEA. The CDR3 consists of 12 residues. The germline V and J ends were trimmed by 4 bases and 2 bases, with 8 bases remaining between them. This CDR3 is CSVGGLNTEAFF. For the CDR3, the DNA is TGCAGCGTTGGAGGGCTTAACACTGAAGCTTTCTTT.

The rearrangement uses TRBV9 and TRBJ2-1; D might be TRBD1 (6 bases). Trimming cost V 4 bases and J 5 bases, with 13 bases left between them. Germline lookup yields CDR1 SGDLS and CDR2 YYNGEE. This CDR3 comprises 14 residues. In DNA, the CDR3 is TGTGCCAGCAGCCCAGCTGGACAGAACAATGAGCAGTTCTTC. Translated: CASSPAGQNNEQFF. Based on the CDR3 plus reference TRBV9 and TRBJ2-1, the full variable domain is DSGVTQTPKHLITATGQRVTLRCSPRSGDLSVYWYQQSLDQGLQFLIQYYNGEERAKGNILERFSAQQFPDLHSELNLSSLELGDSALYFCASSPAGQNNEQFFGPGTRLTVL.

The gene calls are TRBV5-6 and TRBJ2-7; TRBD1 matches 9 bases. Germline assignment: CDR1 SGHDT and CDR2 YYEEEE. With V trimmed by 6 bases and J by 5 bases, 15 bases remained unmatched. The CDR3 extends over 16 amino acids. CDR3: CASNLPGQGLRDEQYF. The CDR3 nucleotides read TGTGCCAGCAACTTACCGGGACAGGGCCTTCGAGACGAGCAGTACTTC.

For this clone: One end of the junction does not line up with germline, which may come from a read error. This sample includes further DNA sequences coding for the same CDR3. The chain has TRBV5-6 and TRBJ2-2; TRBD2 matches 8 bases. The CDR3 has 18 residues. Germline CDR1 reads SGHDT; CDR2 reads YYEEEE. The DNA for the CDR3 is TGTGCCAGCAGCTTGGAGGTTGGCAGCGGGGGATACACTGGGGAGCTGTTTTTT. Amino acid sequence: CASSLEVGSGGYTGELFF.

CDR3 in amino acids: CASSHPLWQGDAYGYTF. In DNA, the CDR3 is TGCGCCAGCAGCCACCCCCTTTGGCAGGGTGACGCCTATGGCTACACCTTC. The V and J genes are TRBV4-1 and TRBJ1-2, with a possible D match to TRBD1 (5 bases). V lost 3 bases to trimming and J lost 4 bases, with 21 bases between them. The CDR3 is made up of 17 amino acids. CDR1 and CDR2 (germline): MGHRA, YSYEKL.

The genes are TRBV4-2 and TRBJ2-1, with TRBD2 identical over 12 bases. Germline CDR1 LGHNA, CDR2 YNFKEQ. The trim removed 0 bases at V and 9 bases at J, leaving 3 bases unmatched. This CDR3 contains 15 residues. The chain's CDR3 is CASSQDPSGGVEQFF. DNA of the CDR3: TGTGCCAGCAGCCAAGACCCTAGCGGGGGGGTTGAGCAGTTCTTC.

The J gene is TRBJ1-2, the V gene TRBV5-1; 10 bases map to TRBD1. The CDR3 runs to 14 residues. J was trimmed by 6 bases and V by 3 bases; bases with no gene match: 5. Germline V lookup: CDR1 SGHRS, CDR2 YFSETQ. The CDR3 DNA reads TGCGCCAGCAGCTCCCCCGGGACAGGGGATGGCTACACCTTC. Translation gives CASSSPGTGDGYTF.

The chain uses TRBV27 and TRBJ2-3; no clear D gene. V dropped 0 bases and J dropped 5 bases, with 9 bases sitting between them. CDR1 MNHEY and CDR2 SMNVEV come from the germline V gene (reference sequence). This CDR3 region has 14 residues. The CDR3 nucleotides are TGTGCCAGCAGTTTATCGTGGCGCGGAGATACGCAGTATTTT. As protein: CASSLSWRGDTQYF.

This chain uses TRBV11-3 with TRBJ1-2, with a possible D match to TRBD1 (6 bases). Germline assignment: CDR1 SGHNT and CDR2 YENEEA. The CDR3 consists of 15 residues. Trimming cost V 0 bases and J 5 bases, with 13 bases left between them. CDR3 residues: CASSLDGGARYGYTF. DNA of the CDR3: TGTGCCAGCAGCTTAGATGGGGGGGCGCGGTATGGCTACACCTTC.

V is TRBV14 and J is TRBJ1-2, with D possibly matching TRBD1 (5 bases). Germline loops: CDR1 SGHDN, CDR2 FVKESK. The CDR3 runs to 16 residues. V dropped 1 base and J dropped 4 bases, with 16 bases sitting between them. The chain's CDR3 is CASSQAGGRRVYGYTF. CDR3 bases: TGTGCCAGCAGCCAAGCTGGGGGACGGAGGGTCTATGGCTACACCTTC.

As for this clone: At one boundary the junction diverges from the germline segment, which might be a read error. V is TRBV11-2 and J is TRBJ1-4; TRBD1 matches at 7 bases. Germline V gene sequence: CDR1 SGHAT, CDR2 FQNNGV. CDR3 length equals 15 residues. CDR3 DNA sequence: TGTGCCAGCAGCCTAGAGGGGGCGCAAAAAGGGAAACTGTTTTTT. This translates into CASSLEGAQKGKLFF.

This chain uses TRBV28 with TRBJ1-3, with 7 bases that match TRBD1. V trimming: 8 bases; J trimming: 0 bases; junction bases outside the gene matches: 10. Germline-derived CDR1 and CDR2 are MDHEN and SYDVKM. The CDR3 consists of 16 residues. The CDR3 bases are TGTGCCAGCTTCTCCGGACAGGTCATCTCTGGAAACACCATATATTTT. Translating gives CASFSGQVISGNTIYF.

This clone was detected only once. The CDR3 nucleotides read TGTGCCAGCAGTTCCCTTGACAGGCTCGAAGCTTTCTTT. Amino acids: CASSSLDRLEAFF. The V gene is TRBV27, the J gene TRBJ1-1; a weak D match, TRBD1 (6 bases). The germline V gene encodes CDR1 MNHEY and CDR2 SMNVEV (reference sequence). The CDR3 is made up of 13 amino acids. Trimming shortened V by 4 bases and J by 8 bases, and 14 bases separated the two germline ends.

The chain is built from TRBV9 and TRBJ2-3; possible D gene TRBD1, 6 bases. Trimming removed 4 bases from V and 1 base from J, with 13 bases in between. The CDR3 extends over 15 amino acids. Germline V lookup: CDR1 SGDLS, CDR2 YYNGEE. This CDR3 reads CASSFSGTRTDTQYF. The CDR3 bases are TGTGCCAGCAGCTTTTCCGGGACACGCACAGATACGCAGTATTTT.

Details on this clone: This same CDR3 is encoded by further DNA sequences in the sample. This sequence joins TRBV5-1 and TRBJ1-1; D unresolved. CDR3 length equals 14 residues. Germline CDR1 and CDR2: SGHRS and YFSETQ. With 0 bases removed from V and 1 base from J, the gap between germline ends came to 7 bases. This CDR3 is CASSLVSGNTEAFF. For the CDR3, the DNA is TGCGCCAGCAGCTTGGTATCAGGGAACACTGAAGCTTTCTTT. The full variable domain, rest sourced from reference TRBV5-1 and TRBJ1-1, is KAGVTQTPRYLIKTRGQQVTLSCSPISGHRSVSWYQQTPGQGLQFLFEYFSETQRNKGNFPGRFSGRQFSNSRSEMNVSTLELGDSALYLCASSLVSGNTEAFFGQGTRLTVV.

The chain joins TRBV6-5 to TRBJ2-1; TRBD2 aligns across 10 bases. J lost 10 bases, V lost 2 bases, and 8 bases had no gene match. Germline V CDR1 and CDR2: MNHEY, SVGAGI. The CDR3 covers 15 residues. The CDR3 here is CASSYPTSGAGEQFF. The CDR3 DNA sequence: TGTGCCAGCAGTTACCCTACTAGCGGGGCGGGGGAGCAGTTCTTC.

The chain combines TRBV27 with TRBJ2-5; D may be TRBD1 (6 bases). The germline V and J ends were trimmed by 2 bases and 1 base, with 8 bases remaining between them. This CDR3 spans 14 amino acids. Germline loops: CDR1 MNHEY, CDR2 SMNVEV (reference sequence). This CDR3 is CASSLGTIQETQYF. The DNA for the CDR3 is TGTGCCAGCAGTTTAGGGACAATCCAAGAGACCCAGTACTTC.

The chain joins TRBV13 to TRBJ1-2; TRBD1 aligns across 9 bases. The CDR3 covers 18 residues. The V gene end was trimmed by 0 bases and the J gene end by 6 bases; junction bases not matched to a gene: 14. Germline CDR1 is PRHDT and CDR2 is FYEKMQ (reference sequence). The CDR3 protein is CASSLGLSWDRDRDGYTF. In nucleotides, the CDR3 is TGTGCCAGCAGCTTAGGCCTAAGTTGGGACAGGGACCGAGATGGCTACACCTTC.

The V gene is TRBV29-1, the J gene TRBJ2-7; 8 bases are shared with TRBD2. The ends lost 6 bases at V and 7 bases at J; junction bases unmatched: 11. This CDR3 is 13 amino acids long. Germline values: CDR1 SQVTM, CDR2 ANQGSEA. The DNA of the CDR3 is TGCAGCGTCTACGAGAGCGGGAGACAAGAGCAGTACTTC. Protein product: CSVYESGRQEQYF.

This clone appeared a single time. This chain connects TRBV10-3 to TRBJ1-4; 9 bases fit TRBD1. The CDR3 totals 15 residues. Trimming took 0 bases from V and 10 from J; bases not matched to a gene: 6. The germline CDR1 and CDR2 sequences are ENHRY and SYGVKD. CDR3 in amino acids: CAISESKGQGAKLFF. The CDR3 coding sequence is TGTGCCATCAGTGAGTCGAAGGGACAGGGTGCAAAACTGTTTTTT.

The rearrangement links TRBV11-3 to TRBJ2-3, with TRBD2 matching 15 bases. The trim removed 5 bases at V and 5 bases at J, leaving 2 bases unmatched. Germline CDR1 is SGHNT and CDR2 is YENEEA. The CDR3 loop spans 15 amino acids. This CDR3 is CASSTGLAGGDTQYF. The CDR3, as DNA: TGTGCCAGCAGCACGGGACTAGCGGGGGGAGATACGCAGTATTTT.

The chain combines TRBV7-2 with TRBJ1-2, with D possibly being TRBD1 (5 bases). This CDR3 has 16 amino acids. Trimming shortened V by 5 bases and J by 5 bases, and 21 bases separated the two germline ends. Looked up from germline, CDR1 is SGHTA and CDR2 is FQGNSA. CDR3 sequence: CASSPDGALPTYGYTF. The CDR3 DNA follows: TGTGCCAGCAGCCCAGATGGGGCCCTTCCGACTTATGGCTACACCTTC. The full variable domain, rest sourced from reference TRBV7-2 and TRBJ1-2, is GAGVSQSPSNKVTEKGKDVELRCDPISGHTALYWYRQSLGQGLEFLIYFQGNSAPDKSGLPSDRFSAERTGGSVSTLTIQRTQQEDSAVYLCASSPDGALPTYGYTFGSGTRLTVV.

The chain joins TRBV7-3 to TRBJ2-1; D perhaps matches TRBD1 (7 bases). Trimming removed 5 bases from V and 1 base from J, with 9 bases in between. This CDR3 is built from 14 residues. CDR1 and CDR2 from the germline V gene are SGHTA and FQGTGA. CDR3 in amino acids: CASSQGGSYNEQFF. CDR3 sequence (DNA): TGTGCCAGCAGCCAGGGGGGATCCTACAATGAGCAGTTCTTC.